Below, 16 T cell receptor beta chains from the same sample are listed, as sequenced in a study of blood T cell repertoires in COVID-19. Profiled with immunoSEQ multiplex PCR; TCRdb holds only in-frame clones, not every one. The sample lists 35,000 to 50,000 clones, roughly 88% occurring once. The specimen was peripheral blood. Receptors originate from a human donor in a cohort sampled during active COVID-19.

This sequence joins TRBV30 and TRBJ1-5, with D hard to call. The germline CDR1 and CDR2 sequences are GTSNPN and SVGIG (reference sequence). This CDR3 has 14 residues. The V end was cut by 0 bases, the J end by 6 bases, with 12 bases between. The CDR3 nucleotides read TGTGCCTGGAGTGTGGGGAGGGCGGGTCAGCCCCAGCATTTT. This translates into CAWSVGRAGQPQHF. Full variable domain (outside the CDR3, taken from reference TRBV30 and TRBJ1-5): SQTIHQWPATLVQPVGSPLSLECTVEGTSNPNLYWYRQAAGRGLQLLFYSVGIGQISSEVPQNLSASRPQDRQFILSSKKLLLSDSGFYLCAWSVGRAGQPQHFGDGTRLSIL.

This chain connects TRBV30 to TRBJ2-5; 7 nucleotides line up with TRBD1. From germline, CDR1 is GTSNPN and CDR2 SVGIG (reference sequence). The J segment lost 2 bases and the V segment lost 3 bases, leaving 3 bases of the junction unmatched. The length of the CDR3 is 13 residues. DNA for the CDR3: TGTGCCTGGAGCGGGACAGAGCAAGAGACCCAGTACTTC. Encoded protein: CAWSGTEQETQYF.

This clone was seen a single time. V is TRBV4-1 and J is TRBJ2-7, with D possibly TRBD1 on 5 matching bases. The CDR3 is 14 residues long. V was trimmed by 4 bases and J by 0 bases, leaving 10 bases between them. Germline loops: CDR1 MGHRA, CDR2 YSYEKL. The chain's CDR3 is CASSPWTSSYEQYF. For the CDR3, the DNA is TGCGCCAGCAGCCCCTGGACAAGCTCCTACGAGCAGTACTTC.

For the CDR3, the DNA is TGTGCCAGCAGGGAGGACAGAATAAATTCACCCCTCCACTTT. Translation gives CASREDRINSPLHF. The rearrangement joins TRBV3-1 (or the pseudogene TRBV3-2) to TRBJ1-6, with D possibly matching TRBD1 (6 bases). This CDR3 region has 14 residues. V lost 6 bases and J lost 7, with 13 bases in between. Germline V gene lookup returns CDR1 LGHDT and CDR2 YNNKEL (reference sequence).

The V and J genes are TRBV4-1 and TRBJ2-7, with TRBD2 matching 11 bases. This CDR3 region has 16 residues. Germline V lookup: CDR1 MGHRA, CDR2 YSYEKL. V was pared by 4 bases and J by 4 bases, with 9 bases of the junction left unmatched. The CDR3 DNA sequence: TGCGCCAGCAGCCTGGCCCTAGCGGGGGGCGGGTACGAGCAGTACTTC. Translating gives CASSLALAGGGYEQYF.

This clone appeared once. This chain joins TRBV5-4 and TRBJ2-7; 10 nucleotides line up with TRBD2. CDR3 length: 15 residues. V was pared by 0 bases and J by 5 bases, with 5 bases of the junction left unmatched. Germline-derived CDR1 and CDR2 are SGHNT and YYREEE (reference sequence). The CDR3 spells CASSLERGGLDEQYF. The CDR3 DNA is TGTGCCAGCAGCTTGGAGCGGGGGGGTCTGGACGAGCAGTACTTC. Combining the CDR3 with reference TRBV5-4 and TRBJ2-7 gives the whole variable domain ETGVTQSPTHLIKTRGQQVTLRCSSQSGHNTVSWYQQALGQGPQFIFQYYREEENGRGNFPPRFSGLQFPNYSSELNVNALELDDSALYLCASSLERGGLDEQYFGPGTRLTVT.

The chain is built from TRBV27 and TRBJ2-3; a possible D gene is TRBD2 (6 bases). Trimming left V 3 bases short and J 6 bases short, with 13 bases between. The germline V gene has CDR1 MNHEY and CDR2 SMNVEV (reference sequence). The CDR3 covers 14 residues. CDR3 sequence (DNA): TGTGCCAGCAGTTTTAGCGGTTTGAAGGATACGCAGTATTTT. It yields the protein CASSFSGLKDTQYF.

This chain uses TRBV5-1 with TRBJ2-7, with 10 bases aligning to TRBD2. CDR1 is SGHRS, CDR2 YFSETQ, per germline. After removal of 6 bases from V and 0 bases from J, the junction contained 3 bases not matched to a gene. This CDR3 contains 14 residues. This CDR3 is CASKAGGISYEQYF. CDR3 DNA sequence: TGCGCCAGCAAAGCGGGGGGGATCTCCTACGAGCAGTACTTC.

A few counts support this clone. The genes are TRBV6-6 and TRBJ1-5; a possible D gene is TRBD1 (5 bases). Trimming shortened V by 4 bases and J by 6 bases, and 13 bases separated the two germline ends. The CDR3 length is 14 residues. Germline CDR1 and CDR2: MNHNY and SVGAGI (reference sequence). For the CDR3, the DNA is TGTGCCAGCAGTTTGGGGGGGATGGGTCAGCCCCAGCATTTT. As protein: CASSLGGMGQPQHF.

The rearrangement uses TRBV7-9 and TRBJ1-5; D remains unclear. The length of the CDR3 is 15 residues. From germline, CDR1 is SEHNR and CDR2 FQNEAQ (reference sequence). V lost 1 base to trimming and J lost 6 bases, with 13 bases between them. The CDR3 DNA follows: TGTGCCAGCAGCTTAGGAGGGTTCCCTATTCAGCCCCAGCATTTT. Amino acid sequence: CASSLGGFPIQPQHF.

This chain connects TRBV30 to TRBJ1-2, with 7 positions matching TRBD1. The germline gives CDR1 GTSNPN, CDR2 SVGIG (reference sequence). The CDR3 totals 13 residues. The V and J ends lost 5 bases and 3 bases, in that order; junction bases with no gene match: 6. This chain's CDR3 is CAWENRGHYGYTF. The CDR3 DNA reads as TGTGCCTGGGAGAACAGGGGACACTATGGCTACACCTTC.

The CDR3 DNA is TGTGCCAGCAGCTTGAAGCGGGGGGTACCAGATACGCAGTATTTT. This gives the protein CASSLKRGVPDTQYF. The chain employs TRBV5-6 and TRBJ2-3; the match to TRBD2 covers 9 bases. V was pared by 1 base and J by 4 bases, with 4 bases of the junction left unmatched. Germline V lookup: CDR1 SGHDT, CDR2 YYEEEE. The CDR3 covers 15 residues.

This chain links TRBV7-3 with TRBJ2-2; a possible D gene is TRBD2 (7 bases). There are 16 residues in the CDR3. Germline V gene sequence: CDR1 SGHTA, CDR2 FQGTGA. The ends were cut back, 5 bases at V and 4 bases at J, with 17 bases in the middle. In DNA form, the CDR3 reads TGTGCCAGCAGCGCCCGGGGGGCCCAGTCCACCGGGGAGCTGTTTTTT. This encodes CASSARGAQSTGELFF.

This clone has a handful of counts. Within the sample, other DNA sequences also encode this same CDR3. This chain connects TRBV5-1 to TRBJ2-5; perhaps TRBD1 as D (5 bases). Trimming left V 0 bases short and J 3 bases short, with 9 bases between. Germline V CDR1 and CDR2: SGHRS, YFSETQ. The CDR3 length is 14 residues. CDR3 in DNA: TGCGCCAGCAGCTTGGCGGGCAGGGAAGAGACCCAGTACTTC. Protein sequence: CASSLAGREETQYF.

This rearrangement joins TRBV10-2 to TRBJ1-4; a possible D gene is TRBD1 (5 bases). This CDR3 region has 16 residues. CDR1 and CDR2 (germline): WSHSY, SAAADI. V lost 4 bases to trimming and J lost 6 bases, with 18 bases between them. In DNA, the CDR3 is TGCGCCAGCAGTGGGGCCGGGACTTACGGAGATGAAAAACTGTTTTTT. This sequence encodes CASSGAGTYGDEKLFF.

The V call is TRBV19, the J call TRBJ1-5, with 8 bases identical to TRBD1. The germline CDR1 and CDR2 sequences are LNHDA and SQIVND (reference sequence). The length of the CDR3 is 14 residues. V shed 10 bases, J shed 1 base, and the junction held 6 bases outside the gene matches. CDR3 sequence reads: CATRQGMSNQPQHF. The DNA for the CDR3 is TGTGCCACCCGACAGGGGATGAGCAATCAGCCCCAGCATTTT.